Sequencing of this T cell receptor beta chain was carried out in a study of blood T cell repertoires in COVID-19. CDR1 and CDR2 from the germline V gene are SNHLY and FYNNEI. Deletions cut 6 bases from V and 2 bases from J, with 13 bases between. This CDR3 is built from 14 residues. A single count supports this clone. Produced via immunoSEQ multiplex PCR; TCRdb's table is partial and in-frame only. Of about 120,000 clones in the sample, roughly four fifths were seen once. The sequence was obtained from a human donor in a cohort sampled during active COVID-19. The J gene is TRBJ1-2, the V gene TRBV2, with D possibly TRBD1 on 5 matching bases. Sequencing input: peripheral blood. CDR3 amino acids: CASSGDSLNYGYTF. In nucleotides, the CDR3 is TGTGCCAGCAGCGGTGACAGTCTCAACTATGGCTACACCTTC.